Listed below are T cell receptor beta chains from one sample, sequenced in a study of T cell repertoires in cytomegalovirus infection. For these receptors, no antigen is known. TCRdb processed the reads anew with MiXCR; each CDR3 protein has one entry. The sample carries 800,000 to 950,000 distinct CDR3 sequences, over 25% recorded once. The source was cultured CD8+ T cells from PBMCs, collected from culture after CMV antigen stimulation. Receptor source: a human donor in good health (CMV status not recorded). Some clones in this sample may be carry-over from other donors' samples. Both conserved end residues are part of each CDR3. A D gene is named only where the DNA matches it firmly. For some rows the clone size is stated as once, few or many, or as a class when expanded; others skip it.

J: TRBJ2-1
size: many
V: TRBV7-7
D: NA
DNA: TGTGCTAGCCGTTTCAAAGACAGGGAGGTCTACAATGAGCAGTTCTTC
CDR3: CASRFKDREVYNEQFF

J: TRBJ2-3
size: few
V: TRBV25-1
D: NA
DNA: TGTGCCAGCAGTCCTTACGGGGGGCTCACAGATACGCAGTATTTT
CDR3: CASSPYGGLTDTQYF

J: TRBJ2-3
size: NA
V: TRBV6-5
D: NA
DNA: TGTGCCAGCACCTTGAGGCAGTGGACTAGCACAGATACGCAGTATTTT
CDR3: CASTLRQWTSTDTQYF

J: TRBJ2-1
size: NA
V: TRBV2
D: NA
DNA: TGTGCCACCCGACAGATGCTCTACAATGAGCAGTTCTTC
CDR3: CATRQMLYNEQFF

J: TRBJ2-5
size: few
V: TRBV6-1
D: NA
DNA: TGTGCCAGCGGGGCGGCCCCCAGGGGAGAGACCCAGTACTTC
CDR3: CASGAAPRGETQYF

J: TRBJ2-7
size: NA
V: TRBV2
D: TRBD2
DNA: TGTGCCAGCAGGGGAGGAGGGCGGGGGAGCTCCTACGAGCAGTACTTC
CDR3: CASRGGGRGSSYEQYF

J: TRBJ1-1
size: NA
V: TRBV19
D: NA
DNA: TGTGCCAGTAGTATAGATGGTGACGGGAACACTGAAGCTTTCTTT
CDR3: CASSIDGDGNTEAFF

J: TRBJ2-1
size: NA
V: TRBV2
D: NA
DNA: TGTGCCAGCAGTGAAAGGGGGGCTAGGGATGAGCAGTTCTTC
CDR3: CASSERGARDEQFF

J: TRBJ2-5
size: many
V: TRBV7-2
D: NA
DNA: TGTGCCAGCAGCTTAGAAGGCTCCGGAGGGACCCAGTACTTC
CDR3: CASSLEGSGGTQYF

J: TRBJ1-1
size: NA
V: TRBV4-1
D: TRBD1
DNA: TGCGCCAGCAGCCAAGCCACCGGGACAGCTGAAGCTTTCTTT
CDR3: CASSQATGTAEAFF

J: TRBJ1-2
size: few
V: TRBV29-1
D: NA
DNA: TGCAGCGGCGGGGGACCACATGGCTACACCTTC
CDR3: CSGGGPHGYTF

J: TRBJ2-7
size: few
V: TRBV29-1
D: TRBD1
DNA: TGCAGCGTTGAGGGGGCAGGGGGCATCCACGAGCAGTACTTC
CDR3: CSVEGAGGIHEQYF

J: TRBJ2-7
size: NA
V: TRBV7-6
D: TRBD2
DNA: TGTGCCAGCAGCGTTTGGGGACTAGCGGGGGATGAGCAGTACTTC
CDR3: CASSVWGLAGDEQYF

J: TRBJ2-3
size: NA
V: TRBV10-3
D: NA
DNA: TGTGCCATCAGGGCAGTGATACCTTCAGATACGCAGTATTTT
CDR3: CAIRAVIPSDTQYF

J: TRBJ1-1
size: NA
V: TRBV6-1
D: NA
DNA: TGTGCCAGCAGTCCCTACAGGTATTTGAACACTGAAGCTTTCTTT
CDR3: CASSPYRYLNTEAFF

J: TRBJ1-4
size: few
V: TRBV20-1
D: NA
DNA: TGCAGTGCTAGAGATGTGGTGGGGGAAAATGAAAAACTGTTTTTT
CDR3: CSARDVVGENEKLFF

J: TRBJ2-2
size: NA
V: TRBV7-3
D: TRBD2
DNA: TGTGCCAGCAGCTTAAGGAGCGGGGGGATCTCCGGGGAGCTGTTTTTT
CDR3: CASSLRSGGISGELFF

J: TRBJ2-2
size: NA
V: TRBV20-1
D: NA
DNA: TGCAGTGCTGGACAGATATCCACCGGGGAGCTGTTTTTT
CDR3: CSAGQISTGELFF

J: TRBJ2-1
size: NA
V: TRBV6-8
D: NA
DNA: TGTGCCAGCAGTTACTCGGGGGCGAAAAATGAGCAGTTCTTC
CDR3: CASSYSGAKNEQFF

J: TRBJ1-2
size: NA
V: TRBV27
D: NA
DNA: TGTGCCAGCAGTTTATACCCAGGGGCCCCCTATGGCTACACCTTC
CDR3: CASSLYPGAPYGYTF

J: TRBJ2-2
size: few
V: TRBV9
D: NA
DNA: TGTGCCAGCAGCGTCCCTAAAGGGGGGGGAGGTACCGGGGAGCTGTTTTTT
CDR3: CASSVPKGGGGTGELFF

J: TRBJ2-1
size: few
V: TRBV7-2
D: NA
DNA: TGTGCCAGCATCAGCGGCAATGAGCAGTTCTTC
CDR3: CASISGNEQFF

J: TRBJ2-1
size: NA
V: TRBV19
D: NA
DNA: TGTGCCAGTAGTATAGACAGCGTCTACCCCGTCGTCCTAGAGCAGTTCTTC
CDR3: CASSIDSVYPVVLEQFF

J: TRBJ1-2
size: NA
V: TRBV4-1
D: NA
DNA: TGCGCCAGCAGCCAAGTCCCCAGGACGACTAACTATGGCTACACCTTC
CDR3: CASSQVPRTTNYGYTF

J: TRBJ1-6
size: few
V: TRBV6-2/TRBV6-3
D: TRBD1
DNA: TGTGCCAGCAGTTACTCGATTGACAGGGAAGAATCCTATAATTCACCCCTCCACTTT
CDR3: CASSYSIDREESYNSPLHF